The 20 T cell receptor beta chains given below trace back to one sample, sequenced in a study of blood T cell repertoires in COVID-19. The table came from immunoSEQ multiplex PCR; TCRdb's copy has only in-frame clones and leaves some out. Counted here are fewer than 250,000 clones, less than 90% occurring once; the ten biggest clones make up around 21%. The sequenced sample consisted of peripheral blood. The receptors shown here come from a human donor in a cohort sampled during active COVID-19.

The CDR3 is CASSSQSGGARRAREQFF. CDR3 sequence (DNA): TGTGCCAGCAGTTCCCAAAGCGGGGGGGCCAGGCGGGCACGAGAGCAGTTCTTC. The J gene is TRBJ2-1, the V gene TRBV27; TRBD2 matches at 10 bases. The CDR3 contains 18 residues. Losses at the gene ends were 4 bases for V and 10 bases for J; bases not matched to a gene: 19. Germline CDR1 is MNHEY and CDR2 is SMNVEV (reference sequence).

This chain joins TRBV28 and TRBJ2-4, with TRBD1 as a possible D gene (6 bases). This CDR3 is 13 amino acids long. Germline CDR1 reads MDHEN; CDR2 reads SYDVKM. The germline V and J ends were trimmed by 8 bases and 1 base, with 9 bases remaining between them. The CDR3 loop is CASGQGAKNIQYF. DNA for the CDR3: TGTGCCAGCGGTCAGGGGGCCAAAAACATTCAGTACTTC.

CDR3 protein: CAWSEAGFPDTEAFF. The CDR3 DNA follows: TGTGCCTGGAGTGAGGCAGGTTTTCCGGACACTGAAGCTTTCTTT. The rearrangement joins TRBV30 to TRBJ1-1; D unclear. V gave up 1 base and J gave up 3 bases, with 15 bases separating them. The CDR3 is 15 amino acids. From germline, CDR1 is GTSNPN and CDR2 SVGIG (reference sequence).

V and J are TRBV11-3 and TRBJ2-1, with D uncertain. The V gene's germline CDR1 is SGHNT and CDR2 YENEEA. V was trimmed by 1 base and J by 8 bases, leaving 15 bases between them. This CDR3 contains 15 residues. The chain's CDR3 is CASSLGRSPLHEQFF. CDR3 in DNA: TGTGCCAGCAGCTTAGGGAGATCTCCCCTCCATGAGCAGTTCTTC.

The chain links TRBV5-1 to TRBJ2-7; 9 bases match TRBD1. The germline CDR1 and CDR2 sequences are SGHRS and YFSETQ. The CDR3 contains 14 residues. The ends lost 2 bases at V and 6 bases at J; junction bases unmatched: 6. The CDR3 nucleotides read TGCGCCAGCAGCTTTGGGACAGGGCTCCTCGAGCAGTACTTC. Protein: CASSFGTGLLEQYF.

This clone was picked up a small number of times. In nucleotides, the CDR3 is TGTGCCAGCTCACTTACATCAGCGGATCAGCCCCAGCATTTT. Translated, it gives CASSLTSADQPQHF. The chain links TRBV18 to TRBJ1-5; D not certain. The CDR3 is 14 residues long. V dropped 4 bases and J dropped 5 bases, with 12 bases sitting between them. Looked up from germline, CDR1 is KGHSH and CDR2 is LQKENI.

The CDR3 DNA sequence: TGTGCCAGCAGCTTGGATCTAGCGGGAGTGGATACGCAGTATTTT. Its protein product is CASSLDLAGVDTQYF. The chain employs TRBV5-4 and TRBJ2-3, with 10 bases identical to TRBD2. The CDR3 runs to 15 residues. V lost 0 bases, J lost 6 bases, and 4 bases stayed unmatched. Germline V lookup: CDR1 SGHNT, CDR2 YYREEE (reference sequence).

The chain links TRBV29-1 to TRBJ1-2; unclear D gene. Germline assignment: CDR1 SQVTM and CDR2 ANQGSEA. CDR3 length: 13 residues. V was clipped by 1 base and J by 7 bases, with 13 bases between them. The CDR3 DNA sequence: TGCAGCGTTGAAGGCACGTACTATGGTGGCTACACCTTC. This translates into CSVEGTYYGGYTF.

The gene calls are TRBV25-1 and TRBJ2-3; D call uncertain. The CDR3 loop spans 14 amino acids. V lost 5 bases and J 2 bases, leaving 11 bases between the germline ends. Germline V gives CDR1 MGHDK, CDR2 SYGVNS. The CDR3, as DNA: TGTGCCAGCAGTTCCCAGGCCTTCACAGATACGCAGTATTTT. This gives the protein CASSSQAFTDTQYF.

The chain is built from TRBV5-4 and TRBJ2-5; tentatively, D is TRBD1 (6 bases). This CDR3 contains 15 residues. Germline CDR1 reads SGHNT; CDR2 reads YYREEE (reference sequence). V shed 0 bases and J shed 4 bases, with 13 bases lying between them. CDR3 loop: CASSLDGQPAETQYF. The CDR3 DNA reads as TGTGCCAGCAGCTTGGACGGACAGCCAGCAGAGACCCAGTACTTC.

The chain couples TRBV2 to TRBJ1-6, with D possibly TRBD1 on 5 matching bases. The length of the CDR3 is 15 residues. V was pared by 7 bases and J by 7 bases, with 17 bases between. In germline, CDR1 is SNHLY, CDR2 FYNNEI. The CDR3 is CASKKGLEGNSPLHF. The CDR3 DNA reads TGTGCCAGCAAGAAGGGGTTGGAGGGGAATTCACCCCTCCACTTT.

The V and J genes are TRBV7-9 and TRBJ1-2; tentatively, D is TRBD1 (6 bases). V lost 8 bases to trimming and J lost 3 bases, with 10 bases between them. Germline values: CDR1 SEHNR, CDR2 FQNEAQ (reference sequence). The CDR3 has 12 residues. Here the CDR3 reads CASSNRDYGYTF. The CDR3 DNA reads as TGTGCCAGCTCCAACAGGGACTATGGCTACACCTTC. Filled out from reference TRBV7-9 and TRBJ1-2, the complete variable domain reads DTGVSQNPRHKITKRGQNVTFRCDPISEHNRLYWYRQTLGQGPEFLTYFQNEAQLEKSRLLSDRFSAERPKGSFSTLEIQRTEQGDSAMYLCASSNRDYGYTFGSGTRLTVV.

J is TRBJ2-3 and V is TRBV19; 11 positions match TRBD2. Unmatched junction bases numbered 6, after V lost 5 bases and J lost 2 bases. The CDR3 runs 16 residues. Germline V gives CDR1 LNHDA, CDR2 SQIVND (reference sequence). This CDR3 is CASSPRLAGLTDTQYF. CDR3 DNA sequence: TGTGCCAGTAGTCCCCGACTAGCGGGGCTCACAGATACGCAGTATTTT.

The CDR3 coding sequence is TGTGCCAGCAGTCTAGATTGGGACAGGGTATACAATGAGCAGTTCTTC. It codes for CASSLDWDRVYNEQFF. The chain is built from TRBV27 and TRBJ2-1; 9 bases align to TRBD1. CDR1 is MNHEY, CDR2 SMNVEV, per germline (reference sequence). Trimming removed 5 bases from V and 4 bases from J; junction bases left unmatched: 9. The CDR3 sequence is 16 residues long.

This clone was recorded many times. The V gene is TRBV25-1, the J gene TRBJ2-2; D gene unclear. CDR3 size: 16 residues. V was cut by 0 bases and J by 1 base, with 9 bases left in between. Germline CDR1 is MGHDK and CDR2 is SYGVNS. The CDR3 region is CASSEYFNLNTGELFF. DNA of the CDR3: TGTGCCAGCAGTGAATATTTTAATTTGAACACCGGGGAGCTGTTTTTT.

V usage is TRBV30 and J usage is TRBJ1-1; the D gene is possibly TRBD1 (6 bases). The CDR3 is made up of 15 amino acids. V was cut by 2 bases and J by 4 bases, with 17 bases left in between. Germline V gives CDR1 GTSNPN, CDR2 SVGIG (reference sequence). The CDR3 region is CAWSSGTNTRTEAFF. The CDR3 DNA sequence: TGTGCCTGGAGTTCCGGGACAAACACCCGCACTGAAGCTTTCTTT.

This clone was seen a few times. This sample includes further DNA sequences coding for the same CDR3. The gene calls are TRBV29-1 and TRBJ2-1, with 10 bases lining up with TRBD2. V lost 3 bases and J lost 8; bases outside the gene matches: 7. Germline V lookup: CDR1 SQVTM, CDR2 ANQGSEA. This CDR3 is built from 14 residues. The CDR3 DNA reads TGCAGCGTTGAGAAGCGGGAGGGCTTCGATGAGCAGTTCTTC. As protein: CSVEKREGFDEQFF.

The genes are TRBV11-1 and TRBJ1-5; perhaps TRBD1 as D (5 bases). The CDR3 has 16 residues. Germline V gene lookup returns CDR1 SGHAT and CDR2 FQDESV (reference sequence). The ends were cut back, 7 bases at V and 5 bases at J, with 21 bases in the middle. For the CDR3, the DNA is TGTGCCAGCATCCCCATCCCAGGGAATCTTCATCAGCCCCAGCATTTT. Its translation is CASIPIPGNLHQPQHF.

The rearrangement links TRBV6-6 to TRBJ1-5, with a tentative D call TRBD1 (5 bases). The germline CDR1 and CDR2 sequences are MNHNY and SVGAGI (reference sequence). V dropped 9 bases and J dropped 5 bases, with 8 bases sitting between them. CDR3 length: 11 amino acids. CDR3 protein: CASRGDQPQHF. CDR3 nucleotide sequence: TGTGCCAGTAGGGGTGATCAGCCCCAGCATTTT.

V and J are TRBV4-1 and TRBJ1-2; 9 bases align to TRBD1. V was clipped by 2 bases and J by 8 bases; unmatched bases: 15. The CDR3 length is 17 residues. Looked up from germline, CDR1 is MGHRA and CDR2 is YSYEKL. The CDR3 bases are TGCGCCAGCAGCCAATCCTTTACCGGACAGGGGTCGGGCGGCTACACCTTC. This codes for CASSQSFTGQGSGGYTF.